This is a list of T cell receptor beta chains from one sample in a study of cytomegalovirus exposure and HLA in healthy donors. This table comes from immunoSEQ multiplex PCR, and its TCRdb copy is limited to in-frame clones, with some not included. Of 150,000 to 200,000 clones detected, under 90% appear once; the ten largest clones hold 4% to 5%. Material: PBMCs. The receptors shown here come from a man aged 18-30 years in good health and CMV-seropositive. Each CDR3 is given with its conserved first and last residue. Each record gives: clone size, V gene, J gene, D gene, CDR3 DNA, CDR3 protein. A D gene is named only where the DNA matches it firmly. Rows may omit the clone size; those that give it use once, few, many or a size class.

>.|TRBV6-1|TRBJ2-7|TRBD2
TGTGCCAGCAGTGAAGGGGGGACTAGCGGGTACGAGCAGTACTTC
CASSEGGTSGYEQYF
>.|TRBV5-1|TRBJ2-2|.
TGCGCCAGCAGCTTGGGGCATACGAACGCCGGGGAGCTGTTTTTT
CASSLGHTNAGELFF
>.|TRBV7-7|TRBJ2-5|TRBD2
TGTGCTAGCTCGTCTTCAGCGGGAGTTCGGGAGACCCAGTACTTC
CASSSSAGVRETQYF
>.|TRBV15|TRBJ2-7|TRBD2
TGTGCCACCAGCAGAGATCCGGAGGTGGTGGTCGGGAGGGAGCAGTACTTC
CATSRDPEVVVGREQYF
>.|TRBV6-6|TRBJ2-5|.
TGTGCCAGCAGTTATCGCACCGGCAGGGAGGTGGAGACCCAGTACTTC
CASSYRTGREVETQYF
>.|TRBV5-1|TRBJ2-1|TRBD2
TGCGCCAGCAGCGGGGGAGGGGCGAACAATGAGCAGTTCTTC
CASSGGGANNEQFF
>.|TRBV2|TRBJ2-5|.
TGTGCCAGCAGTCCTCCCCAGGGGCTCCCAGAGACCCAGTACTTC
CASSPPQGLPETQYF
>.|TRBV7-3|TRBJ2-1|.
TGTGCCAGCAGGAGGAGGGCCACCTACAATGAGCAGTTCTTC
CASRRRATYNEQFF
>.|TRBV2|TRBJ2-3|.
TGTGCCAGCAGGGACTTCCGCGTCGGCACAGATACGCAGTATTTT
CASRDFRVGTDTQYF
>.|TRBV6-1|TRBJ2-7|TRBD2
TGTGCCAGCAGTGAACAGGAGACTAGCGGGAGAGAGTACTTC
CASSEQETSGREYF
>.|TRBV7-3|TRBJ2-7|.
TGTGCCAGCAGCCCTTTGGCAGGGGCCGAGCAGTACTTC
CASSPLAGAEQYF
>.|TRBV5-4|TRBJ1-4|.
TGTGCCAGCAGCTTGGCAGGGTTTGAAAAACTGTTTTTT
CASSLAGFEKLFF
>once|TRBV2|TRBJ2-3|.
TGTGCCAGCAATCCGGGACTGAGCACAGATACGCAGTATTTT
CASNPGLSTDTQYF
>once|TRBV7-9|TRBJ2-5|TRBD2
TGTGCCAGCAGCCGGACTAGCGGGATAGAGACCCAGTACTTC
CASSRTSGIETQYF
>few|TRBV4-1|TRBJ2-7|.
TGCGCCAGCAGCCAAGATGCAGCCTACGAGCAGTACTTC
CASSQDAAYEQYF
>.|TRBV9|TRBJ2-1|.
TGTGCCAGCAGCGTGGGCGGGACCACTTACAATGAGCAGTTCTTC
CASSVGGTTYNEQFF
>once|TRBV27|TRBJ2-4|TRBD2
TGTGCCAGCAGTTTCCTAGCGGGAGGGCTAACGGCAGCCAAAAACATTCAGTACTTC
CASSFLAGGLTAAKNIQYF
>.|TRBV4-1|TRBJ2-1|TRBD1
TGCGCCAGCAGCCAAGAGAGACAGGGATACAATGAGCAGTTCTTC
CASSQERQGYNEQFF
>once|TRBV28|TRBJ2-7|.
TGTGCCAGCAGTTATCACTACGAGCAGTACTTC
CASSYHYEQYF
>once|TRBV6-5|TRBJ2-7|.
TGTGCCAGCAGTTACTCGTTATCAGCCTACGAGCAGTACTTC
CASSYSLSAYEQYF
>once|TRBV28|TRBJ2-3|TRBD2
TGTGCCAGCAGCACCAGTGAGGGGAGGGCTTTGGATACGCAGTATTTT
CASSTSEGRALDTQYF
>.|TRBV19|TRBJ2-3|.
TGTGCCAGTAGCACCGCCGGGGACACTTACACAGATACGCAGTATTTT
CASSTAGDTYTDTQYF
>.|TRBV14|TRBJ1-1|.
TGTGCCAGCAGTGCGGGGGGCACTGAAGCTTTCTTT
CASSAGGTEAFF
>.|TRBV27|TRBJ2-6|TRBD1
TGTGCCAGCAGTTGGGACCCCTACAGGGACAGTGGGGCCAACGTCCTGACTTTC
CASSWDPYRDSGANVLTF
>.|TRBV5-1|TRBJ2-7|TRBD1
TGCGCCAGCAGCCGCCGACAGGGGGAACGAGGTCGGGAGCAGTACTTC
CASSRRQGERGREQYF
>.|TRBV11-2|TRBJ2-5|.
TGTGCCAGCAGCTCGGGACTGGAGACCCAGTACTTC
CASSSGLETQYF
>.|TRBV2|TRBJ2-2|TRBD2
TGTGCCAGCTTAGCGGGAGTCGGGAACACCGGGGAGCTGTTTTTT
CASLAGVGNTGELFF
>few|TRBV4-1|TRBJ1-5|.
TGCGCCAGCAGCCAAGTCCCGAATCAGCCCCAGCATTTT
CASSQVPNQPQHF
>.|TRBV7-6|TRBJ2-1|TRBD2
TGTGCCAGCAGCAAAGGAGGGGGGCTAGCGGGAGGGAGCTACAATGAGCAGTTCTTC
CASSKGGGLAGGSYNEQFF
>.|TRBV11-3|TRBJ2-7|.
TGTGCCAGCAGCTCCCGACTAGACCGTCCCTACGAGCAGTACTTC
CASSSRLDRPYEQYF
>.|TRBV6-6|TRBJ2-7|TRBD1
TGTGCCAGCAGGTCCGGGACAGGTGAATCCTACGAGCAGTACTTC
CASRSGTGESYEQYF
>.|TRBV29-1|TRBJ2-3|TRBD2
TGCAGCGTTGAAGGGGGACTAGCGGGAGCGTCTTATACAGATACGCAGTATTTT
CSVEGGLAGASYTDTQYF
>.|TRBV7-6|TRBJ2-7|TRBD2
TGTGCCAGCAGCTTAGCCGTAGCGGGAGGGAACGAGCAGTACTTC
CASSLAVAGGNEQYF
>.|TRBV19|TRBJ2-7|.
TGTGCCAGTGCCCTCGGGGGAGTAAGGACCTACGAGCAGTACTTC
CASALGGVRTYEQYF
>.|TRBV6-5|TRBJ2-2|TRBD2
TGTGCCAGCAGTTACACTAGCGGGAATGTCGGGGAGCTGTTTTTT
CASSYTSGNVGELFF
>.|TRBV2|TRBJ2-1|.
TGTGCCAGCAGTGGACTAGAGGGGAGCCACAATGAGCAGTTCTTC
CASSGLEGSHNEQFF
>.|TRBV11-1|TRBJ2-1|TRBD2
TGTGCCAGCAGCTTCCGGACTAGCGGGACCGGCTCCTACAATGAGCAGTTCTTC
CASSFRTSGTGSYNEQFF
>.|TRBV2|TRBJ2-1|TRBD2
TGTGCCAGCCTTAGCGGGAGGGCCCACAATGAGCAGTTCTTC
CASLSGRAHNEQFF
>.|TRBV9|TRBJ1-1|TRBD1
TGTGCCAGCAGACAGGGGGAGATGAACACTGAAGCTTTCTTT
CASRQGEMNTEAFF
>.|TRBV15|TRBJ2-7|.
TGTGCCACCAGCAGAGATCTCCCCTACGAGCAGTACTTC
CATSRDLPYEQYF
>.|TRBV10-1|TRBJ2-2|.
TGCGCCAGCAGTGAGTACACCACCGGGGAGCTGTTTTTT
CASSEYTTGELFF
>.|TRBV7-9|TRBJ2-7|.
TGTGCCAGCAGCCCGGGGATGTTTTACGAGCAGTACTTC
CASSPGMFYEQYF
>.|TRBV11-3|TRBJ2-5|TRBD1
TGTGCCAGCAGCTCAGACCCAGGGGGCGGAGAGACCCAGTACTTC
CASSSDPGGGETQYF
>few|TRBV28|TRBJ2-1|TRBD2
TGTGCCAGCAGGGATCTAGCGGGAGGGTACAATGAGCAGTTCTTC
CASRDLAGGYNEQFF
>.|TRBV28|TRBJ2-7|.
TGTGCCAGCAGTTTAAATGCAGGAACCTACGAGCAGTACTTC
CASSLNAGTYEQYF
>.|TRBV6-5|TRBJ2-3|TRBD2
TGTGCCAGCAGGGGACTACCCGCAGATACGCAGTATTTT
CASRGLPADTQYF
>.|TRBV10-3|TRBJ2-1|TRBD1
TGTGCCATCAGGGAACAGGGGGCTTGGGATGAGCAGTTCTTC
CAIREQGAWDEQFF
>once|TRBV27|TRBJ2-7|TRBD2
TGTGCCAGCAGTTCCCCAACGGGAGGGGGTTACGAGCAGTACTTC
CASSSPTGGGYEQYF
>.|TRBV6-5|TRBJ2-5|.
TGTGCCAGCAGCCCAGGGTTTCGGGAGACCCAGTACTTC
CASSPGFRETQYF
>.|TRBV9|TRBJ2-1|TRBD2
TGTGCCAGCAGCGTTAGCGGGAGGGCCATCGATGAGCAGTTCTTC
CASSVSGRAIDEQFF
>.|TRBV9|TRBJ2-7|.
TGTGCCAGCAGCGTAGGGGGAGGGGGCTACGAGCAGTACTTC
CASSVGGGGYEQYF
>.|TRBV18|TRBJ2-5|TRBD2
TGTGCCAGCTCACCAGGGAGGGCTCAAGAGACCCAGTACTTC
CASSPGRAQETQYF
>.|TRBV7-9|TRBJ2-2|.
TGTGCCAGCACTACTCAGGGTTCGAACACCGGGGAGCTGTTTTTT
CASTTQGSNTGELFF
>.|TRBV29-1|TRBJ2-5|.
TGCAGCGTTGACAGGGGTGCAGAGACCCAGTACTTC
CSVDRGAETQYF
>.|TRBV4-2|TRBJ2-2|TRBD2
TGTGCCAGCAGCCAAGATTTGGGACTAGTCCGGACCGGGGAGCTGTTTTTT
CASSQDLGLVRTGELFF
>.|TRBV4-2|TRBJ1-1|TRBD1
TGTGCCAGCAGCCCTCCGGACAGGGGTAACACTGAAGCTTTCTTT
CASSPPDRGNTEAFF
>.|TRBV10-3|TRBJ1-1|TRBD1
TGTGCCATCAGTGAGACGGGACAGCCGAACACTGAAGCTTTCTTT
CAISETGQPNTEAFF
>.|TRBV30|TRBJ2-1|TRBD1
TGTGCCTGGAGTCCTGGACAGGGACCTCACAATGAGCAGTTCTTC
CAWSPGQGPHNEQFF
>.|TRBV2|TRBJ2-1|TRBD1
TGTGCCAGCAGTACCCGGGACAGGGGGCAAAATGAGCAGTTCTTC
CASSTRDRGQNEQFF